The 31 T cell receptor beta chains listed next were all sequenced from one sample in a study of blood T cell repertoires in COVID-19. Here immunoSEQ multiplex PCR was the method, and the copy in TCRdb shows in-frame clones only, minus some. Among about 300,000 clones listed, about four fifths were seen once. Sequencing was carried out using peripheral blood. These receptors were obtained from a human donor with COVID-19, enrolled during active disease. The donor label of this sample is uncertain.

This clone was counted a single time. The chain uses TRBV3-1 (or the pseudogene TRBV3-2) and TRBJ2-6; 7 nucleotides match TRBD2. The germline gives CDR1 LGHDT, CDR2 YNNKEL (reference sequence). This CDR3 has 15 residues. Trimming took 8 bases from V and 2 from J; bases not matched to a gene: 6. The CDR3 loop is CASRPRGAGANVLTF. The CDR3 region has the DNA TGTGCCAGCCGCCCCCGGGGGGCTGGGGCCAACGTCCTGACTTTC.

Here the CDR3 DNA reads TGCGCCAGCAGCTTGGACGGGGGAGTCCGCACAGATACGCAGTATTTT. Translating it yields CASSLDGGVRTDTQYF. The J gene is TRBJ2-3, the V gene TRBV5-1; a possible D gene is TRBD2 (6 bases). Germline CDR1 is SGHRS and CDR2 is YFSETQ. The ends were cut back, 0 bases at V and 1 base at J, with 12 bases in the middle. The CDR3 totals 16 residues.

The chain links TRBV28 to TRBJ2-1; perhaps TRBD2 as D (6 bases). This CDR3 contains 13 residues. Trimming stripped 4 bases from V and 5 bases from J, with 9 bases between. The germline CDR1 and CDR2 sequences are MDHEN and SYDVKM. CDR3 bases: TGTGCCAGCAGTTGGGACTTAGACAATGAGCAGTTCTTC. This encodes CASSWDLDNEQFF.

The V call is TRBV7-2, the J call TRBJ2-7; 7 bases line up with TRBD2. Germline CDR1 is SGHTA and CDR2 is FQGNSA. The length of the CDR3 is 15 residues. The ends lost 5 bases at V and 4 bases at J; junction bases unmatched: 11. The CDR3 sequence: CASSQQTSTLYEQYF. The DNA for the CDR3 is TGTGCCAGCAGCCAACAGACTAGCACACTTTACGAGCAGTACTTC. The full variable domain, rest sourced from reference TRBV7-2 and TRBJ2-7, is GAGVSQSPSNKVTEKGKDVELRCDPISGHTALYWYRQSLGQGLEFLIYFQGNSAPDKSGLPSDRFSAERTGGSVSTLTIQRTQQEDSAVYLCASSQQTSTLYEQYFGPGTRLTVT.

This clone came up once. The CDR3 DNA sequence: TGTGCCAGCTCACGAGGCACCACCACAGATACGCAGTATTTT. Translating it yields CASSRGTTTDTQYF. The V and J genes are TRBV18 and TRBJ2-3; D remains unclear. Germline V gives CDR1 KGHSH, CDR2 LQKENI. Trimming removed 4 bases from V and 2 bases from J, with 10 bases in between. This CDR3 is 14 amino acids long.

This chain joins TRBV7-8 and TRBJ2-3, with 7 bases fitting TRBD1. Germline lookup yields CDR1 SGHVS and CDR2 FQNEAQ. V was pared by 1 base and J by 0 bases, with 4 bases of the junction left unmatched. The CDR3 is made up of 16 amino acids. CDR3 amino acids: CASSLGRGQSTDTQYF. In DNA, the CDR3 is TGTGCCAGCAGCTTAGGTCGGGGACAGAGCACAGATACGCAGTATTTT.

The V gene is TRBV19, the J gene TRBJ2-1; 10 bases align to TRBD2. Germline V gene data show CDR1 as LNHDA and CDR2 as SQIVND (reference sequence). Trimming at V came to 7 bases and at J to 2 bases, leaving 8 bases not matched to a gene. This CDR3 comprises 16 residues. The CDR3 region is CASKRSSGGTYNEQFF. For the CDR3, the DNA is TGTGCCAGTAAACGTAGTAGCGGGGGGACCTACAATGAGCAGTTCTTC.

In DNA, the CDR3 is TGTGCCAGCAGCCGGTCTGGGACAGGTAACTACGAGCAGTACTTC. Translated, it gives CASSRSGTGNYEQYF. The chain is built from TRBV7-3 and TRBJ2-7; 8 positions match TRBD1. This CDR3 has 15 amino acids. V dropped 5 bases and J dropped 3; count of bases not matched to a gene: 9. Germline-derived CDR1 and CDR2 are SGHTA and FQGTGA.

The chain combines TRBV11-3 with TRBJ2-2; D call uncertain. CDR3 length: 14 residues. Trimming removed 5 bases at V and 5 bases at J, with 12 bases between. Germline loops: CDR1 SGHNT, CDR2 YENEEA. CDR3 bases: TGTGCCAGCAGCCCCCTGACTGATACCGGGGAGCTGTTTTTT. Encoded protein: CASSPLTDTGELFF.

This CDR3 reads CASSPPDRPTDTQYF. CDR3 bases: TGCGCCAGCAGCCCCCCCGACAGACCGACAGATACGCAGTATTTT. The J gene is TRBJ2-3, the V gene TRBV4-1; D perhaps matches TRBD1 (5 bases). V lost 4 bases and J lost 3, with 14 bases in between. CDR1 is MGHRA, CDR2 YSYEKL, per germline. The CDR3 loop spans 15 amino acids.

This clone was seen a handful of times. The chain combines TRBV18 with TRBJ2-1; D unresolved. In germline, CDR1 is KGHSH, CDR2 LQKENI. The CDR3 loop spans 15 amino acids. V was clipped by 4 bases and J by 5 bases, with 15 bases between them. CDR3 protein: CASSLNQLKNNEQFF. In nucleotides, the CDR3 is TGTGCCAGCTCACTGAACCAGTTAAAGAACAATGAGCAGTTCTTC.

The CDR3 region has the DNA TGTGCCACCAGTGATCAACAAGAGACCCAGTACTTC. Its protein product is CATSDQQETQYF. The gene calls are TRBV24-1 and TRBJ2-5, with D uncertain. CDR3 size: 12 residues. Germline V gene sequence: CDR1 KGHDR, CDR2 SFDVKD. V was shortened by 3 bases and J by 2 bases, with 3 bases between the two germline ends.

This chain links TRBV7-2 with TRBJ2-7, with 7 bases matching TRBD2. CDR1 SGHTA and CDR2 FQGNSA come from the germline V gene. V lost 0 bases, J lost 9 bases, and 5 bases stayed unmatched. The CDR3 extends over 13 amino acids. The CDR3 spells CASSLAGRGGQYF. The DNA of the CDR3 is TGTGCCAGCAGCTTAGCAGGGAGGGGAGGGCAGTACTTC.

V usage is TRBV4-3 and J usage is TRBJ1-6; a weak D match, TRBD1 (5 bases). V was clipped by 3 bases and J by 10 bases, with 16 bases between them. There are 15 residues in the CDR3. Germline lookup yields CDR1 LGHNA and CDR2 YSLEER. The CDR3 nucleotides read TGCGCCAGCAGCCACCTTCCGGGGGGTAACTCACCCCTCCACTTT. As protein: CASSHLPGGNSPLHF.

The chain couples TRBV9 to TRBJ2-5; maybe TRBD2 (6 bases). The V gene lost 4 bases and the J gene lost 4 bases, with 14 bases spanning the gap. The CDR3 totals 14 residues. Germline V gene sequence: CDR1 SGDLS, CDR2 YYNGEE. The CDR3 protein is CASSLMGGGETQYF. CDR3 nucleotide sequence: TGTGCCAGCAGCCTAATGGGAGGCGGAGAGACCCAGTACTTC.

The chain recombines TRBV6-1 with TRBJ2-4, with 10 nucleotides matching TRBD2. Germline CDR1 is MNHNS and CDR2 is SASEGT. The CDR3 has 18 amino acids. Trimming removed 1 base from V and 7 bases from J; junction bases left unmatched: 13. The CDR3 sequence: CASSEGMGLARGINIQYF. Written as DNA, the CDR3 is TGTGCCAGCAGTGAAGGGATGGGACTAGCGAGAGGGATCAACATTCAGTACTTC.

In its sample, this clone was seen a few times. The genes are TRBV19 and TRBJ1-2; perhaps TRBD1 as D (6 bases). Trimming took off 5 bases at V and 8 bases at J, with 15 bases between the two ends. This CDR3 is 13 amino acids long. Germline CDR1 LNHDA, CDR2 SQIVND (reference sequence). The CDR3: CASSVQGSRGYTF. For the CDR3, the DNA is TGTGCCAGTAGTGTACAGGGAAGCCGGGGCTACACCTTC.

The rearrangement uses TRBV2 and TRBJ1-5; no clear D gene. The germline V and J ends were trimmed by 3 bases and 7 bases, with 10 bases remaining between them. Germline CDR1 is SNHLY and CDR2 is FYNNEI. The CDR3 length is 13 residues. The CDR3 region is CASSDGQWQPQHF. The CDR3 coding sequence is TGTGCCAGCAGTGATGGCCAGTGGCAGCCCCAGCATTTT.

There are a few counts of this clone. The rearrangement links TRBV7-3 to TRBJ2-2; D not certain. Germline V gene sequence: CDR1 SGHTA, CDR2 FQGTGA. The CDR3 length is 12 residues. V was trimmed by 2 bases and J by 5 bases, leaving 3 bases between them. This chain's CDR3 is CASSLHTGELFF. The DNA of the CDR3 is TGTGCCAGCAGCTTACATACCGGGGAGCTGTTTTTT.

V is TRBV5-1 and J is TRBJ1-2, with TRBD1 matching over 8 bases. From germline, CDR1 is SGHRS and CDR2 YFSETQ. CDR3 length: 14 amino acids. Germline trimming cut 4 bases from V and 4 bases from J; bases unmatched to any gene: 6. CDR3 nucleotides: TGCGCCAGCAGCGACGAACAGGGGGGCTATGGCTACACCTTC. Encoded protein: CASSDEQGGYGYTF.

The chain has TRBV11-3 and TRBJ2-1; tentatively, D is TRBD2 (6 bases). From germline, CDR1 is SGHNT and CDR2 YENEEA. The V end lost 1 base, the J end lost 3 bases, and 10 bases lay between the germline ends. This CDR3 region has 15 residues. DNA for the CDR3: TGTGCCAGCAGCTTAGGCGGGACGTTCTACAATGAGCAGTTCTTC. Its protein product is CASSLGGTFYNEQFF. Full variable domain (rest looked up from reference TRBV11-3 and TRBJ2-1): EAGVVQSPRYKIIEKKQPVAFWCNPISGHNTLYWYLQNLGQGPELLIRYENEEAVDDSQLPKDRFSAERLKGVDSTLKIQPAELGDSAVYLCASSLGGTFYNEQFFGPGTRLTVL.

The CDR3 DNA follows: TGTGCCAGCAGCTTATACAGGGGGTCCTACAATGAGCAGTTCTTC. This gives the protein CASSLYRGSYNEQFF. This chain joins TRBV7-9 and TRBJ2-1; TRBD1 matches at 8 bases. The CDR3 covers 15 residues. CDR1 is SEHNR, CDR2 FQNEAQ, per germline (reference sequence). J was trimmed by 1 base and V by 2 bases; bases with no gene match: 1.

The chain carries TRBV29-1 and TRBJ1-4; weak D call: TRBD1 (6 bases). The CDR3 totals 15 residues. V dropped 8 bases and J dropped 5 bases, with 21 bases sitting between them. Germline CDR1 reads SQVTM; CDR2 reads ANQGSEA. The CDR3 coding sequence is TGCAGCTTCCTCAAAGGGTCAGGGGTGAATGAAAAACTGTTTTTT. Translated, it gives CSFLKGSGVNEKLFF.

V gene TRBV19 combines with J gene TRBJ1-1; TRBD1 aligns across 9 bases. V shed 4 bases, J shed 8 bases, and the junction held 5 bases outside the gene matches. CDR1 and CDR2 (germline): LNHDA, SQIVND (reference sequence). The CDR3 extends over 13 amino acids. CDR3 region: CASSTYRGLEAFF. CDR3 DNA: TGTGCCAGTAGTACTTACAGGGGGCTCGAAGCTTTCTTT.

The chain combines TRBV30 with TRBJ1-3; D perhaps matches TRBD1 (6 bases). V lost 2 bases and J 0 bases, leaving 11 bases between the germline ends. Per the germline V gene, CDR1 is GTSNPN and CDR2 is SVGIG (reference sequence). The CDR3 spans 15 residues. The CDR3 DNA follows: TGTGCCTGGAGTACAGGGATCCCCTCTGGAAACACCATATATTTT. Its protein is CAWSTGIPSGNTIYF.

The chain joins TRBV27 to TRBJ1-2, with D possibly matching TRBD1 (5 bases). V was pared by 6 bases and J by 3 bases, with 20 bases between. The CDR3 totals 16 residues. In germline, CDR1 is MNHEY, CDR2 SMNVEV (reference sequence). This CDR3 is CASRTQGAQRDYGYTF. As DNA, the CDR3 is TGTGCCAGCAGGACCCAGGGTGCCCAACGCGACTATGGCTACACCTTC.

V usage is TRBV9 and J usage is TRBJ1-2; D is ambiguous. CDR1 is SGDLS and CDR2 is YYNGEE in the germline V gene. Trimming pared 3 bases from V and 2 bases from J, leaving 20 bases between. The CDR3 is made up of 17 amino acids. The CDR3 nucleotides are TGTGCCAGCAGCGCCGAGTCACGCCCAGCGGCCAACTATGGCTACACCTTC. Translated: CASSAESRPAANYGYTF. The entire variable domain, with the rest obtained from reference TRBV9 and TRBJ1-2, is as follows: DSGVTQTPKHLITATGQRVTLRCSPRSGDLSVYWYQQSLDQGLQFLIQYYNGEERAKGNILERFSAQQFPDLHSELNLSSLELGDSALYFCASSAESRPAANYGYTFGSGTRLTVV.

This clone has more than one count but fewer than ten. The chain employs TRBV2 and TRBJ2-1; 7 positions match TRBD1. Trimming removed 6 bases from V and 7 bases from J; junction bases left unmatched: 3. The CDR3 is made up of 12 amino acids. The germline gives CDR1 SNHLY, CDR2 FYNNEI. The CDR3, as DNA: TGTGCCAGCAGACAGGGGAGAAATGAGCAGTTCTTC. It encodes CASRQGRNEQFF. The full variable domain, completed using reference TRBV2 and TRBJ2-1, is EPEVTQTPSHQVTQMGQEVILRCVPISNHLYFYWYRQILGQKVEFLVSFYNNEISEKSEIFDDQFSVERPDGSNFTLKIRSTKLEDSAMYFCASRQGRNEQFFGPGTRLTVL.

The rearrangement joins TRBV6-2 or TRBV6-3 to TRBJ2-7, with TRBD2 matching 10 bases. This CDR3 is built from 14 residues. Germline CDR1 is MNHEY and CDR2 is SVGEGT. V was pared by 8 bases and J by 4 bases, with 8 bases of the junction left unmatched. DNA of the CDR3: TGTGCCAGCCGCCGGCTAGCGGGAGTGTACGAGCAGTACTTC. Translated: CASRRLAGVYEQYF.

Concerning this clone: The same CDR3 also results from other DNA sequences found in this sample. V is TRBV30 and J is TRBJ1-1, with no clear D. Germline CDR1 reads GTSNPN; CDR2 reads SVGIG (reference sequence). The CDR3 extends over 12 amino acids. V lost 2 bases, J lost 3 bases, and 7 bases lay in between. The CDR3 nucleotides read TGTGCCTGGAGTCCAAGAGACACTGAAGCTTTCTTT. Protein: CAWSPRDTEAFF.

This chain joins TRBV5-1 and TRBJ2-4; D uncertain. Trimming pared 4 bases from V and 0 bases from J, leaving 14 bases between. The CDR3 covers 16 residues. Germline CDR1 is SGHRS and CDR2 is YFSETQ. The CDR3 nucleotides read TGCGCCAGCAGCGCTGGTGGAGCAGTAGCCAAAAACATTCAGTACTTC. It is translated as CASSAGGAVAKNIQYF.